This T cell receptor beta chain was recovered during a study of shared clonotypes between healthy human individuals (TCRdb year 2020). Study-wide context: Two women and three men aged 18 to 49 years were included in the cohort. To estimate repertoire size and how much clonotype sharing occurs between individuals, the study deeply sequenced the blood TCR repertoires of five healthy adults. Between about 0.94 and 8.9 billion PBMCs per donor were obtained by leukapheresis. For each donor, CD4 naive and CD4 memory were each run on three plates, CD8 naive on two plates, and CD8 memory on one plate. Different laboratories and diverse techniques were used to prepare libraries and sequence TCR repertoires, to increase sequencing depth and limit assay-specific biases. General study outcomes and caveats: Even with the large sequencing depth, rarefaction of the sorted-subset datasets indicated that sequencing was incomplete. Sampling was limited to blood, and TCR repertoires in tissue likely differ from TCR repertoires in blood. Pairwise subsampling led to the expectation that sequencing depth would affect the degree of clonotype sharing among donors. Because the study included a small number of donors, the genetic and exposure-history diversity represented was limited. When several donors were compared, the shared fraction of clonotypes was 5% to 6.5% for naive CD4, approximately 3.5% for naive CD8, roughly 2.5% for memory CD4, and around 0.4% for memory CD8. Naive subsets generally had larger estimated clonotype richness than memory subsets. Higher generation probabilities were observed for clonotypes shared by all four sorted-subset donors than for non-shared clonotypes.

Using the deep immunoSEQ assay, multiplex PCR amplified TCR CDR3 regions from genomic DNA. Genomic DNA extracted from each cell subset was distributed evenly over all wells of several immunoSEQ 96-well plates, and each plate served as one replicate. Each replicate PCR for sorted subsets received about 180 ng genomic DNA, equal to about 30,000 T cell genomes. Purified libraries were quantified with a Qubit 3.0 fluorometer, sized on a Bioanalyzer 2100, and re-quantified with the KAPA Library Quantification kit. A separate single-read 150-cycle Illumina NextSeq 550 flow cell was used to sequence each immunoSEQ 96-well plate. The original methods were these. The immunoSEQ output contained only junctional sequences without quality scores, so filtering could not match that applied to full-length reads. To assign V/J genes and CDR3, sequences were annotated against IMGT germline references using PyIR, a Python wrapper for IgBLAST v1.9. Reads were removed for weak V/J assignments (E-value above 1e-6), missing CDR3, stop codons, out-of-frame junctions, or ambiguous translated residues. V3J clonotypes were defined as sequences sharing the same inferred V gene, J gene, and CDR3 amino acid sequence. Percentage overlap between repertoires was calculated by dividing the number of shared unique clonotypes by the size of the smaller repertoire. Richness of each repertoire was evaluated using RTK rarefaction, the Chao1 estimator, and Recon v2.1 estimates of unobserved clonotypes. For all TCRbeta clonotypes obtained by the gDNA method from a handful of donors, generation probabilities were computed with OLGA. What TCRdb holds here is the immuneACCESS table cut down to in-frame rearrangements. Part of the clones is not present; checked against another copy, under half of the missing clones reflect an unresolved V gene, and the others are unexplained. For V, J and clone size, that table is used; D and trimming come from the DNA. This sample comprises 1.4 million to 1.5 million clones, roughly 96% of them detected only once. Over 1% of the sample belongs to the ten largest clones.

Healthy HIV-negative adults with no recently reported acute infections or vaccinations were included as donors. Every donor was a Caucasian adult residing in Nashville, Tennessee, USA. Magnetic negative selection was used to enrich CD4+ T cells, after which naive cells were positively selected on CD45RA and the negative fraction became the memory subset. Blood was obtained by leukapheresis, after which PBMCs were separated by Ficoll-Histopaque density gradient centrifugation and cryopreserved in liquid nitrogen vapor phase. Analytical flow cytometry was used to check the purity and quantity of each magnetically sorted T cell population. From each sorted fraction, genomic DNA was isolated and quantified by UV absorbance on a Nanodrop 2000c. V is trimmed back by 4 bases and J by 1 base, and the junction contains 8 bases that no gene match accounts for. The CDR3 covers 17 residues, taking in both the cysteine and the phenylalanine. The DNA shown is the 51-base CDR3, in frame from base 1. From the germline V gene, CDR1 is SQVTM and CDR2 is ANQGSEA.

Concerning this clone itself: Which antigen it targets is not known. No base qualities exist here, and no much larger clone lies one base off it.

Source material: naive CD4+ T cells sorted from blood. The cell subset or site label for this specimen denotes: CD45RA+ positively selected. The rearranged chain carries TRBV29-1 and TRBJ2-7, with TRBD2 matching 15 junction bases. This receptor was obtained from a man aged 25-45 years in good health. Read as DNA, the sequence is TGCAGCGTTGCTGGACTAGCGGGAGGGCGTCTATCCTACGAGCAGTACTTC. This gives the protein CSVAGLAGGRLSYEQYF.